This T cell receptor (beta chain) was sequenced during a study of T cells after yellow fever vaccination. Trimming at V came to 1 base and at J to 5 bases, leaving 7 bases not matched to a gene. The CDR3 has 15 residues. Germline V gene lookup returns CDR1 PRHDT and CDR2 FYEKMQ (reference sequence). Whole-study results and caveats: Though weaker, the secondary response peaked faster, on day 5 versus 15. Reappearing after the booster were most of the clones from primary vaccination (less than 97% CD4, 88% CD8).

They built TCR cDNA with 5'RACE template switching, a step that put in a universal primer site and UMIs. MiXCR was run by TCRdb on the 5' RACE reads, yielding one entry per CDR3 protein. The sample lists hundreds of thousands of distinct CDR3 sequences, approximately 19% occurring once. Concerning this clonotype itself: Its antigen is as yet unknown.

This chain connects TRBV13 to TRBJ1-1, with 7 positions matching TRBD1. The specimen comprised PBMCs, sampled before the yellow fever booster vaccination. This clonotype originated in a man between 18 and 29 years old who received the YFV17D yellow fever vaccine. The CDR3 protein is CASSLDQGERTEAFF. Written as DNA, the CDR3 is TGTGCCAGCAGCTTAGACCAGGGGGAGAGAACTGAAGCTTTCTTT.